This TCR beta chain came from a study of blood T cell repertoires in COVID-19. Whole-study context: Specimens from acute and convalescent COVID-19 originated in the United States, Italy and Spain.

This CDR3 has 15 amino acids. Germline trimming cut 4 bases from V and 2 bases from J; bases unmatched to any gene: 4. Per germline, CDR1 SGHRS and CDR2 YFSETQ. In the authors' workflow: Reference gene primer amplification in the assay estimated nucleated cell counts. Using immunoSEQ multiplex PCR, the repertoire was profiled, and TCRdb retains in-frame clones only, with some absent. V and J calls and clone size come straight from that table; D and trimming were deduced from the DNA. The sample carries about 320,000 clones, 89% recorded once. This sequence was found in a man aged 18 to 30 who had recovered from COVID-19. This chain connects TRBV5-1 to TRBJ2-7, with 12 bases lining up with TRBD1. Sequencing input: peripheral blood. The DNA for the CDR3 is TGCGCCAGCAGCCCCGGGACAGGGGGCCCCTACGAGCAGTACTTC. This gives the protein CASSPGTGGPYEQYF.